This T cell receptor beta chain was recovered during a study of cytomegalovirus exposure and HLA in healthy donors. Germline CDR1 MNHNS, CDR2 SASEGT. The CDR3 runs to 14 residues. Trimming removed 3 bases from V and 1 base from J, with 9 bases in between. The PCR made use of 60 Vbeta and 13 Jbeta primers. Here immunoSEQ multiplex PCR was the method, and the copy in TCRdb shows in-frame clones only, minus some. Counted here are 100,000 to 150,000 clones, 73% occurring once; the ten biggest clones make up 4.5% to 5%. The sequence was collected from a man aged 55 to 69 in good health and CMV-seropositive. Sequences were obtained from PBMCs. The chain uses TRBV6-1 and TRBJ1-2; D might be TRBD1 (6 bases). CDR3 protein: CASSDQGRNYGYTF. The CDR3, as DNA: TGTGCCAGCAGTGACCAGGGGCGTAACTATGGCTACACCTTC.